The rows below give T cell receptor beta chains drawn from one sample of a study of CXCR3-negative and CXCR3-positive naive CD8 T cells. TCRdb re-called the 5' RACE reads and catalogs CDR3 proteins one per entry, DNA excluded. Reported are 60,000 to 65,000 distinct CDR3 sequences; the ten largest clones contain less than 0.85%. The sample comprised naive CXCR3+ CD8+ T cells from blood. These receptors all stem from a human donor in good health. Some clones in this sample may be carry-over from other donors' samples. CDR3s include the opening cysteine and the closing phenylalanine or tryptophan.

V gene	J gene	CDR3 protein
TRBV11-2	TRBJ2-1	CASSYTTSGQDEQFF
TRBV20-1	TRBJ2-2	CSANNPGLATGELFF
TRBV12-3/TRBV12-4	TRBJ2-1	CASSLYGQGVNEQFF
TRBV6-5	TRBJ1-6	CASSGGWVRNSPLHF
TRBV6-5	TRBJ2-3	CASNNEAETYTQYF
TRBV10-3	TRBJ2-2	CAIRPMSSADWDTGELFF
TRBV11-3	TRBJ2-1	CASSLMYLGVDNEQFF
TRBV21-1	TRBJ1-1	CASSKALRTGPTTEAFF
TRBV11-2	TRBJ1-1	CASSHGQGIEAFF
TRBV12-3/TRBV12-4	TRBJ2-5	CASRLAQETQYF